The T cell receptor beta chain described here comes from a study of cytomegalovirus exposure and HLA in healthy donors. The primer mix had 60 Vbeta and 13 Jbeta primers. The protocol was immunoSEQ multiplex PCR, while the TCRdb copy is restricted to in-frame clones and leaves out a portion. The sample lists about 130,000 clones, 81% seen once, with about 1% in the top ten. Sequencing used PBMCs. This sequence was found in a woman aged 25 to 39 in good health and CMV-seronegative.

The CDR3 DNA follows: TGTGCCTGGAGTGTAAGGGGAACCAGAAGGACCTACTCTGGAAACACCATATATTTT. It encodes CAWSVRGTRRTYSGNTIYF. The chain combines TRBV30 with TRBJ1-3; D perhaps matches TRBD1 (5 bases). The germline V gene encodes CDR1 GTSNPN and CDR2 SVGIG (reference sequence). This CDR3 has 19 amino acids. V was cut by 0 bases and J by 0 bases, with 21 bases left in between. Full variable domain (remainder filled in from reference TRBV30 and TRBJ1-3): SQTIHQWPATLVQPVGSPLSLECTVEGTSNPNLYWYRQAAGRGLQLLFYSVGIGQISSEVPQNLSASRPQDRQFILSSKKLLLSDSGFYLCAWSVRGTRRTYSGNTIYFGEGSWLTVV.